One sample yielded the 2 T cell receptor beta chains listed below, sequenced in a study of radiation and T cells in renal cell carcinoma. Time point noted: baseline pretreatment blood. The treatment is: 15 Gy SBRT to primary tumor, nephrectomy 4 weeks later. Assay used: immunoSEQ multiplex PCR; TCRdb lists only in-frame clones, some missing. The sample lists roughly 120,000 clones; roughly four fifths were seen once. The sequenced sample was blood, obtained from a patient whose treatment included radiotherapy and nephrectomy. These receptor sequences come from a woman aged 55-70 years with renal cell carcinoma.

The chain is built from TRBV6-1 and TRBJ1-2, with a tentative D call TRBD1 (6 bases). There are 14 residues in the CDR3. V was shortened by 1 base and J by 6 bases, with 12 bases between the two germline ends. The germline V gene encodes CDR1 MNHNS and CDR2 SASEGT. The CDR3 nucleotides are TGTGCCAGCAGTGAAGTTCAACAGGGAAATGGCTACACCTTC. Translated: CASSEVQQGNGYTF.

This clone was picked up one time. The rearrangement uses TRBV7-9 and TRBJ1-1; a possible D gene is TRBD1 (5 bases). Trimming took off 8 bases at V and 4 bases at J, with 14 bases between the two ends. The CDR3 covers 13 residues. Looked up from germline, CDR1 is SEHNR and CDR2 is FQNEAQ (reference sequence). The CDR3 region has the DNA TGTGCCAGCTCTGGGGGAGGGTTCACTGAAGCTTTCTTT. Its protein is CASSGGGFTEAFF.